This T cell receptor beta chain originates from a study of tumor and adjacent non-tumor tissue in lung cancer. The CDR3 covers 13 residues. Per germline, CDR1 SQVTM and CDR2 ANQGSEA. After removal of 6 bases from V and 4 bases from J, the junction contained 7 bases not matched to a gene. The library came from three nested PCR rounds adapted from ARM-PCR protocols. In TCRdb, the multiplex PCR reads were re-called with MiXCR into one record per CDR3 protein. The sample records under 100,000 distinct CDR3 sequences, about three fifths being singletons. No cell sorting was done before RNA was extracted from the tissue. This clonotype has at least ten counts.

This chain connects TRBV29-1 to TRBJ1-2, with 8 bases aligning to TRBD1. The sample was lung tumor tissue. The TCR comes from a man aged 70-80 years with non-small cell lung cancer. In DNA, the CDR3 is TGCAGCGTCGTCGGGGACAGGCCCTATGGCTACACCTTC. Translating gives CSVVGDRPYGYTF.